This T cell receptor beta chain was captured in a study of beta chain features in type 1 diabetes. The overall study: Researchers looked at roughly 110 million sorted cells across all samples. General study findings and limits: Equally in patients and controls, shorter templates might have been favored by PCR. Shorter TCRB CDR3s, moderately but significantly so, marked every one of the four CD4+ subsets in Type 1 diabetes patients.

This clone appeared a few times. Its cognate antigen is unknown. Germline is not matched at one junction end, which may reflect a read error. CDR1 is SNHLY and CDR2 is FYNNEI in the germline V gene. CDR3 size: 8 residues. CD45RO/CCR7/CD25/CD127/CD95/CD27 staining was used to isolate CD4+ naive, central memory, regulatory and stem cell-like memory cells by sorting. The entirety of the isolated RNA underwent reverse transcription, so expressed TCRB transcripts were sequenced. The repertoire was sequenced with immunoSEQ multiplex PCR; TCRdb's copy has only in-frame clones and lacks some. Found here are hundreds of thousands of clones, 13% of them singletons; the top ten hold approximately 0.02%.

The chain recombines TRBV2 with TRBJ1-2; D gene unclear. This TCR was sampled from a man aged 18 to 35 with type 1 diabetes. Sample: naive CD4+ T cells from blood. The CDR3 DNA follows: TGTGCCAGCAGTGAAGGCAGCTTC. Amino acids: CASSEGSF.